The clone carrying this T cell receptor beta chain has only one observation. CDR1 is SGDLS, CDR2 YYNGEE, per germline. V was trimmed by 4 bases and J by 2 bases, leaving 13 bases between them. The length of the CDR3 is 14 residues. These data belong to a study of blood T cell repertoires in COVID-19. Sequencing was performed with immunoSEQ multiplex PCR; in TCRdb, only in-frame clones are kept and a portion is missing. The repertoire holds approximately 200,000 clones, approximately 86% seen once, with 3.5% to 5.5% in the top ten. The sample consisted of PBMCs or T cells enriched from blood (not recorded which). The source of this sequence is a woman in her twenties or thirties who had been exposed to COVID-19. J is TRBJ2-7 and V is TRBV9, with a tentative D call TRBD2 (5 bases). CDR3 DNA: TGTGCCAGCAGCCCCGGAGGTCCCCCCTACGAGCAGTACTTC. Protein sequence: CASSPGGPPYEQYF.